This T cell receptor beta chain originates from a study of beta chain features in type 1 diabetes. Study findings and constraints: For Type 1 diabetes patients, all four CD4+ subsets carried TCRB CDR3s that were moderately but significantly shorter.

This clone was detected only a few times. Its antigen is not known. The authors reverse transcribed all of the isolated RNA, so sequencing captured expressed TCRB transcripts. Generated by immunoSEQ multiplex PCR, the TCRdb table keeps only in-frame clones and is missing some. The sample records about 280,000 clones, about 15% being singletons. Sorted populations were all over 95% pure. Material: naive CD4+ T cells from blood. This receptor was identified in a man aged 18 to 29 with type 1 diabetes.

This chain's CDR3 is CASSPPRGRHEAFF. In DNA form, the CDR3 reads TGTGCCAGCAGCCCTCCGCGGGGGCGTCATGAAGCTTTCTTT. The V call is TRBV6-5, the J call TRBJ1-1, with D maybe TRBD1 (6 bases). Germline CDR1 is MNHEY and CDR2 is SVGAGI. With 6 bases removed from V and 7 bases from J, the gap between germline ends came to 18 bases. The CDR3 runs 14 residues.